This T cell receptor (beta chain) was recorded in a study of T cell responses to AZD1222 COVID-19 vaccine. Here immunoSEQ multiplex PCR was the method, and the copy in TCRdb shows in-frame clones only, minus some. The sample includes about 76,000 clones, 60% to 85% of them seen just once. Study-wide results and caveats: Repertoires in all cases were sampled only once the peak T cell response had passed. Only a handful of AZD1222 recipients, more than 5 in all, had baseline seropositivity. Spike-specific TCR breadth and depth grew following two AZD1222 doses. It should be noted that donors were predominantly white British and more often female, and clonal diversity was possibly underestimated.

Points on this clone: Its matching antigen is unknown.

Trimming stripped 2 bases from V and 4 bases from J, with 9 bases between. CDR3 length: 13 amino acids. The germline V gene encodes CDR1 MNHEY and CDR2 SMNVEV (reference sequence). The source was peripheral blood, collected 28 days after the second dose of the MenACWY control vaccine. The gene calls are TRBV27 and TRBJ2-7, with D perhaps matching TRBD1 (6 bases). This clonotype originated in an adult who received the MenACWY meningococcal vaccine as a control. The CDR3 DNA follows: TGTGCCAGCAGTTTAGGCGGACAGTACGAGCAGTACTTC. Its protein product is CASSLGGQYEQYF.